This is a list of T cell receptor beta chains from one sample in a study of T cell repertoires and Cas9 in healthy adults. The data were produced by immunoSEQ multiplex PCR, yet TCRdb's version contains in-frame clones alone and is incomplete. This sample has tens of thousands of clones, with roughly nine tenths found just once. The sample consisted of CD4+ effector T cells (CD127+, CD25-, CD137-, CD154-) from PBMCs; culture status not recorded. The source is a human donor in good health. Each CDR3 is given with its conserved first and last residue. D genes are given only for firm matches. Size is omitted from some rows. Given values are once, few, many or a class for expanded clones.

CDR3 protein	CDR3 DNA	J gene	D gene	V gene	clone size
CASSLAASGGTEQFF	TGCGCCAGCAGCTTGGCCGCTAGCGGGGGGACTGAGCAGTTCTTC	TRBJ2-1	TRBD2	TRBV5-1	NA
CASRRGQDGYGYTF	TGTGCCAGCAGGAGGGGACAGGATGGCTATGGCTACACCTTC	TRBJ1-2	TRBD1	TRBV27	NA
CASSSGQSPYEQYF	TGTGCCAGCAGCTCTGGACAGAGCCCCTACGAGCAGTACTTC	TRBJ2-7	NA	TRBV7-9	NA
CAISEGDSLYGYTF	TGTGCCATCAGTGAAGGGGACAGCCTCTATGGCTACACCTTC	TRBJ1-2	TRBD1	TRBV10-3	NA
CASSLNRDEQYF	TGCGCCAGCAGCTTGAACCGGGACGAGCAGTACTTC	TRBJ2-7	NA	TRBV5-1	NA
CASSERLAGGGELFF	TGTGCCAGTAGTGAAAGACTAGCAGGAGGCGGGGAGCTGTTTTTT	TRBJ2-2	TRBD2	TRBV19	NA
CASSYWGGRATEAFF	TGTGCCAGCAGTTACTGGGGGGGGCGCGCCACTGAAGCTTTCTTT	TRBJ1-1	NA	TRBV6-5	NA
CAWSAGRPGNTIYF	TGTGCCTGGAGTGCGGGGAGGCCTGGAAACACCATATATTTT	TRBJ1-3	NA	TRBV30	NA
CASSLLFREEQYF	TGTGCCAGCAGCTTGTTGTTTCGGGAGGAGCAGTACTTC	TRBJ2-7	NA	TRBV5-6	NA
CASSHFPYEQYF	TGCGCCAGCAGTCATTTCCCCTACGAGCAGTACTTC	TRBJ2-7	NA	TRBV23-1	NA
CASSQDFGTGGYGYTF	TGTGCCAGCAGCCAAGATTTCGGGACAGGGGGCTATGGCTACACCTTC	TRBJ1-2	TRBD1	TRBV4-1	NA
CASSGDRGRRGYTF	TGTGCCAGCAGCGGAGACAGGGGGCGTCGTGGCTACACCTTC	TRBJ1-2	TRBD1	TRBV9	NA
CASKRLRDEQFF	TGTGCCAGCAAGAGACTCCGGGATGAGCAGTTCTTC	TRBJ2-1	NA	TRBV6-5	NA
CASSKLAIDTQYF	TGTGCCAGTAGTAAGCTAGCAATAGATACGCAGTATTTT	TRBJ2-3	NA	TRBV19	NA
CASSIDDRRNYGYTF	TGTGCCAGTAGTATAGATGACAGGAGAAACTATGGCTACACCTTC	TRBJ1-2	NA	TRBV19	NA
CSVGQWETQYF	TGCAGCGTGGGACAGTGGGAGACCCAGTACTTC	TRBJ2-5	TRBD1	TRBV29-1	NA
CASSVGTGGNQPQHF	TGTGCCAGCAGCGTAGGGACAGGGGGCAATCAGCCCCAGCATTTT	TRBJ1-5	TRBD1	TRBV9	NA
CASSLEKGNTGELFF	TGTGCCAGCAGCTTGGAAAAGGGGAACACCGGGGAGCTGTTTTTT	TRBJ2-2	NA	TRBV5-4	few